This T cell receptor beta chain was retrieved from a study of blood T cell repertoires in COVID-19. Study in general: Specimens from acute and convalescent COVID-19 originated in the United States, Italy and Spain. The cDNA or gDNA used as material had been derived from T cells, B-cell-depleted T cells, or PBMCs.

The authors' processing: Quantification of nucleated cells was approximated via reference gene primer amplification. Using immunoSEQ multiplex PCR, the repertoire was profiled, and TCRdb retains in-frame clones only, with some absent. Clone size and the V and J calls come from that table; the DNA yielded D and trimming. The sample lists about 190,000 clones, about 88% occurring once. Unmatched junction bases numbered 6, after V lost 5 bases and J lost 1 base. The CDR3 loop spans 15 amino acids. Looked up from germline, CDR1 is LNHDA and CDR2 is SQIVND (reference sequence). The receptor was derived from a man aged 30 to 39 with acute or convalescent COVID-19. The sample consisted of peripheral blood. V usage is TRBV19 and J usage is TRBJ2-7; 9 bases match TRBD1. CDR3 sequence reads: CASSPGTGRSYEQYF. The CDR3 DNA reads TGTGCCAGTAGTCCCGGGACAGGGCGGTCCTACGAGCAGTACTTC.